This passage covers 9 T cell receptor beta chains from one sample sequenced in a study of control samples from healthy donors and cancer patients. This table comes from immunoSEQ multiplex PCR, and its TCRdb copy is limited to in-frame clones, with some not included. The sample shows fewer than 70,000 clones, 85% to 95% of them seen only once. The source material was blood. Receptors originate from a man aged 30 to 45 in good health.

This rearrangement joins TRBV29-1 to TRBJ2-3; 8 bases are shared with TRBD2. CDR3 length: 15 residues. With 7 bases clipped from V and 0 bases from J, the junction kept 9 bases outside the gene matches. The germline CDR1 and CDR2 sequences are SQVTM and ANQGSEA. The CDR3 sequence: CSGTSGSTSTDTQYF. The CDR3 DNA sequence: TGCAGCGGTACTAGCGGATCGACTAGCACAGATACGCAGTATTTT.

The chain joins TRBV9 to TRBJ2-1, with D uncertain. CDR1 is SGDLS, CDR2 YYNGEE, per germline. This CDR3 is built from 14 residues. The V and J ends lost 3 bases and 0 bases respectively, with 7 bases between them. The CDR3 spells CASSGQYSYNEQFF. In DNA form, the CDR3 reads TGTGCCAGCAGCGGCCAGTACTCCTACAATGAGCAGTTCTTC.

CDR3 in amino acids: CASSLDRGRNSPLHF. CDR3 nucleotides: TGTGCCAGCAGCTTAGACCGGGGTCGTAATTCACCCCTCCACTTT. The rearrangement joins TRBV11-2 to TRBJ1-6; D gene uncertain. Germline CDR1 SGHAT, CDR2 FQNNGV. The CDR3 has 15 amino acids. Trimming stripped 0 bases from V and 6 bases from J, with 9 bases between.

In its sample, this clone was seen once. The chain has TRBV7-2 and TRBJ1-1; 12 bases are a match to TRBD1. Unmatched junction bases numbered 3, after V lost 2 bases and J lost 5 bases. The length of the CDR3 is 15 residues. Looked up from germline, CDR1 is SGHTA and CDR2 is FQGNSA. CDR3 DNA sequence: TGTGCCAGCAGCTTACCGGGACAGGGGGCAACTGAAGCTTTCTTT. This sequence encodes CASSLPGQGATEAFF.

This chain uses TRBV18 with TRBJ1-6; unclear D gene. V was trimmed by 5 bases and J by 4 bases, leaving 12 bases between them. CDR1 and CDR2 (germline): KGHSH, LQKENI. This CDR3 region has 15 residues. The DNA of the CDR3 is TGTGCCAGCTCATACGACCGGGTTTATAATTCACCCCTCCACTTT. This translates into CASSYDRVYNSPLHF.

The CDR3 DNA sequence: TGTGCCAGCAGCTTATCAGGAGCCGGCTCCACCGGGGAGCTGTTTTTT. Translating it yields CASSLSGAGSTGELFF. The J gene is TRBJ2-2, the V gene TRBV7-3, with unresolved D. The germline V gene encodes CDR1 SGHTA and CDR2 FQGTGA. This CDR3 has 16 amino acids. Trimming shortened V by 2 bases and J by 4 bases, and 14 bases separated the two germline ends.

Details on this clone: The sample contains more than one DNA sequence encoding this CDR3. For the CDR3, the DNA is TGTGCCAGCAGCTTTCGCGGGGGAAGCTCCTACGAGCAGTACTTC. Protein: CASSFRGGSSYEQYF. This sequence joins TRBV5-6 and TRBJ2-7; the match to TRBD2 covers 7 bases. Trimming removed 2 bases from V and 0 bases from J; junction bases left unmatched: 5. Germline CDR1 reads SGHDT; CDR2 reads YYEEEE. This CDR3 contains 15 residues.

Here the CDR3 reads CAWSKGLTYEQYF. CDR3 bases: TGTGCCTGGAGTAAGGGACTCACTTACGAGCAGTACTTC. The rearrangement joins TRBV30 to TRBJ2-7; D possibly corresponds to TRBD2 (6 bases). Trimming removed 2 bases at V and 4 bases at J, with 12 bases between. Germline V lookup: CDR1 GTSNPN, CDR2 SVGIG (reference sequence). The CDR3 consists of 13 residues. Combining the CDR3 with reference TRBV30 and TRBJ2-7 gives the whole variable domain SQTIHQWPATLVQPVGSPLSLECTVEGTSNPNLYWYRQAAGRGLQLLFYSVGIGQISSEVPQNLSASRPQDRQFILSSKKLLLSDSGFYLCAWSKGLTYEQYFGPGTRLTVT.

The CDR3 sequence is CASSIDRDNQPQHF. The CDR3 bases are TGTGCCAGTAGTATTGACAGGGACAATCAGCCCCAGCATTTT. The V call is TRBV19, the J call TRBJ1-5, with 7 bases identical to TRBD1. Trimming took 3 bases from V and 3 from J; bases not matched to a gene: 2. This CDR3 spans 14 amino acids. From germline, CDR1 is LNHDA and CDR2 SQIVND (reference sequence).